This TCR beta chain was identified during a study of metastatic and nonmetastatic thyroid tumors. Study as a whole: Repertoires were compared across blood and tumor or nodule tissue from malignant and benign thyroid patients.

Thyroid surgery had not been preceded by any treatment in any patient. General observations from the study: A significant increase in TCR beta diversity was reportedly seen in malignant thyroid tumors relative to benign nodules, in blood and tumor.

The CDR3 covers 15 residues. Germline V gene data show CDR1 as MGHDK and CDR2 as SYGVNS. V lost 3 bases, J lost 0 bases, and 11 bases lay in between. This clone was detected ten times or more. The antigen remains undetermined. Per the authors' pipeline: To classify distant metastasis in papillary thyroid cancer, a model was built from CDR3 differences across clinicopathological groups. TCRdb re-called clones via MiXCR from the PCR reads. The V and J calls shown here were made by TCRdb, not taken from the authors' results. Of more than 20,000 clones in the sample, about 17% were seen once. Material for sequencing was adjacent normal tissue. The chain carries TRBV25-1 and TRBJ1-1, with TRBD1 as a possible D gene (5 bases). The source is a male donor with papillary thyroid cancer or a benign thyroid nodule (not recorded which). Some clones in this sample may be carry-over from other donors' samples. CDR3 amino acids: CASSDRQTMNTEAFF. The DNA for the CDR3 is TGTGCCAGCAGTGACAGACAGACCATGAACACTGAAGCTTTCTTT.